Presented here are 17 T cell receptor beta chains from one specimen sequenced in a study of T cells expressing NK-cell markers. TCRdb processed the 5' RACE reads again and assigns one entry to each CDR3 protein, with no DNA. The repertoire shows approximately 440,000 distinct CDR3 sequences; the top ten hold approximately 1.4%. Sequenced: blood T cells: a sorted CD56 or NKG2C T cell subset, CD4+ or CD8+ T cells, or bulk PBMC T cells (not recorded which). All receptors derive from a woman aged 45 to 65 in good health.

The CDR3 region is CSARPPKGNQPQHF. J is TRBJ1-5 and V is TRBV20-1; the TRBD1 assignment by TCRdb is unverifiable without DNA. Germline-derived CDR1 and CDR2 are DFQATT and SNEGSKA (reference sequence). CDR3 length: 14 residues.

This chain joins TRBV12-3 or TRBV12-4 and TRBJ2-1. The CDR3 runs to 13 residues. CDR3 residues: CASSLRLYNEQFF.

The CDR3 loop reads CASSPGRNIQYF. This chain links TRBV14 with TRBJ2-4; TCRdb's D gene call, TRBD1, goes unchecked for lack of DNA. The germline V gene encodes CDR1 SGHDN and CDR2 FVKESK. This CDR3 region has 12 residues. Variable domain in full (rest from reference TRBV14 and TRBJ2-4): EAGVTQFPSHSVIEKGQTVTLRCDPISGHDNLYWYRRVMGKEIKFLLHFVKESKQDESGMPNNRFLAERTGGTYSTLKVQPAELEDSGVYFCASSPGRNIQYFGAGTRLSVL.

This rearrangement joins TRBV9 to TRBJ2-5; TCRdb's assignment of TRBD2 cannot be checked, as there is no DNA. This CDR3 has 13 residues. Germline V lookup: CDR1 SGDLS, CDR2 YYNGEE. The CDR3 sequence: CASSDKWARTQYF. The variable domain in full, with the rest retrieved from reference TRBV9 and TRBJ2-5, is DSGVTQTPKHLITATGQRVTLRCSPRSGDLSVYWYQQSLDQGLQFLIQYYNGEERAKGNILERFSAQQFPDLHSELNLSSLELGDSALYFCASSDKWARTQYFGPGTRLLVL.

V is TRBV24-1 and J is TRBJ2-2. The CDR3 length is 14 residues. CDR1 is KGHDR and CDR2 is SFDVKD in the germline V gene. The CDR3 sequence: CATDSGSDTGELFF.

The rearrangement joins TRBV9 to TRBJ2-1; the D gene TCRdb calls, TRBD2, cannot be checked with no DNA. This CDR3 region has 16 residues. CDR1 and CDR2 (germline): SGDLS, YYNGEE. CDR3 sequence reads: CASSVATGGPNNEQFF.

The V gene is TRBV27, the J gene TRBJ1-3. The CDR3 sequence is 13 residues long. Germline V gene sequence: CDR1 MNHEY, CDR2 SMNVEV (reference sequence). CDR3: CASSPNNGHTIYF.

The V and J genes are TRBV2 and TRBJ2-5; without DNA, the TCRdb call of TRBD2 cannot be checked. The germline gives CDR1 SNHLY, CDR2 FYNNEI. This CDR3 has 14 amino acids. CDR3 sequence: CASRREEVGETQYF.

V is TRBV9 and J is TRBJ2-1; as DNA is missing, the TRBD2 call by TCRdb cannot be tested. Germline V gene sequence: CDR1 SGDLS, CDR2 YYNGEE. The CDR3 sequence is 16 residues long. The CDR3 spells CASSTQAGEAYNEQFF.

The rearrangement joins TRBV10-3 to TRBJ2-1; the TRBD1 assignment by TCRdb is unverifiable without DNA. Germline V gene data show CDR1 as ENHRY and CDR2 as SYGVKD. The length of the CDR3 is 14 residues. This CDR3 reads CAISGDGTGNEQFF.

This chain uses TRBV27 with TRBJ2-2; TCRdb calls TRBD1, which cannot be checked without DNA. This CDR3 has 16 amino acids. In germline, CDR1 is MNHEY, CDR2 SMNVEV (reference sequence). CDR3 in amino acids: CASRRPGPQGTGELFF.

V gene TRBV24-1 combines with J gene TRBJ2-6; TCRdb selects TRBD1, and the lack of DNA leaves this call unchecked. Looked up from germline, CDR1 is KGHDR and CDR2 is SFDVKD. The CDR3 loop spans 15 amino acids. CDR3 protein: CATSIGGSGANVLTF.

This CDR3 reads CASSLAVGLAVLQTQYF. J is TRBJ2-5 and V is TRBV5-1; TCRdb reports TRBD2, a call that lacks DNA to check it against. Germline V gene sequence: CDR1 SGHRS, CDR2 YFSETQ. The CDR3 length is 17 residues.

The V and J genes are TRBV28 and TRBJ1-5. Germline V lookup: CDR1 MDHEN, CDR2 SYDVKM. This CDR3 contains 12 residues. The CDR3 reads CASGSGNQPQHF.

J is TRBJ2-4 and V is TRBV15; TCRdb reports TRBD1, a call that lacks DNA to check it against. The CDR3 totals 15 residues. Germline CDR1 reads LNHNV; CDR2 reads YYDKDF (reference sequence). CDR3 sequence: CATSRDGDRGNIQYF. Complete variable domain (other parts from reference TRBV15 and TRBJ2-4): DAMVIQNPRYQVTQFGKPVTLSCSQTLNHNVMYWYQQKSSQAPKLLFHYYDKDFNNEADTPDNFQSRRPNTSFCFLDIRSPGLGDTAMYLCATSRDGDRGNIQYFGAGTRLSVL.

The chain has TRBV18 and TRBJ2-1. The V gene's germline CDR1 is KGHSH and CDR2 LQKENI. This CDR3 comprises 13 residues. The CDR3 loop is CASSPFKQSEQFF.

The rearrangement uses TRBV4-1 and TRBJ2-2; there is no DNA to check the TCRdb D call of TRBD2. Germline CDR1 MGHRA, CDR2 YSYEKL. The CDR3 consists of 18 residues. CDR3 in amino acids: CASSQELIAGGYTGELFF.